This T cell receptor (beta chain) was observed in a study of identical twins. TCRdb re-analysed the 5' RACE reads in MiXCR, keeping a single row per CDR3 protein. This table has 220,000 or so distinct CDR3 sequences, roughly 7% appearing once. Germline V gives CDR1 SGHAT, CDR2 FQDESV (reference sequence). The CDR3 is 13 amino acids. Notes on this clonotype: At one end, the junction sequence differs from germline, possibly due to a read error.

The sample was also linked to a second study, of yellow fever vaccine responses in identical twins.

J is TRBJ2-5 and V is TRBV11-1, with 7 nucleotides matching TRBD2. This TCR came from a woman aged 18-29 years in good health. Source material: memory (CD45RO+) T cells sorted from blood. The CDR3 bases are TGTGCCAGCGGAAGCGGGACCCAACAGACCCAGTACTTC. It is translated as CASGSGTQQTQYF.